This TCR beta chain was obtained from a study of blood T cell repertoires in COVID-19. Study-wide context: Specimens from acute and convalescent COVID-19 originated in the United States, Italy and Spain. In each case, the material was cDNA or gDNA derived from T cells, B-cell-depleted T cells, or PBMCs.

CDR3 length: 18 residues. Trimming cost V 3 bases and J 2 bases; bases outside gene matches: 12. The germline V gene encodes CDR1 MGHDK and CDR2 SYGVNS. The Seattle patients, enrolled during active infection, were followed longitudinally. Per the study methods: Reference gene primer amplification yielded estimated nucleated cell counts. The protocol was immunoSEQ multiplex PCR, while the TCRdb copy is restricted to in-frame clones and leaves out a portion. V and J calls and clone size follow that table, whereas D and trimming were derived from the DNA. The repertoire includes 150,000 or so clones, approximately 92% of them detected once, and more than 4.5% sits in the top ten.

The sequence was obtained from a young man with COVID-19, enrolled during active disease. Specimen: peripheral blood. V and J are TRBV25-1 and TRBJ1-2; 10 positions agree with TRBD1. Here the CDR3 reads CASSDSTGGRRKNYGYTF. The CDR3 region has the DNA TGTGCCAGCAGTGATTCGACAGGGGGCAGAAGGAAAAACTATGGCTACACCTTC.